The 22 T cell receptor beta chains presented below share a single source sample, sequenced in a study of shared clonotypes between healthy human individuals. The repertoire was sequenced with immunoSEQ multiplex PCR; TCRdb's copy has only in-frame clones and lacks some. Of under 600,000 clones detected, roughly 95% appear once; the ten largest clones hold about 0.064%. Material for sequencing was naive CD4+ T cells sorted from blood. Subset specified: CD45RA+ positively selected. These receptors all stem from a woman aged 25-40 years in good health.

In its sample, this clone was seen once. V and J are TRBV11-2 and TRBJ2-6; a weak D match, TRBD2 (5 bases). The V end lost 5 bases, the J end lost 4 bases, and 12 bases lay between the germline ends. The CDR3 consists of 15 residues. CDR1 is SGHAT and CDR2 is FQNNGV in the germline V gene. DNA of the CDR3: TGTGCCAGCAGCACCAGGTCGGGAGGGGCCAACGTCCTGACTTTC. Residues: CASSTRSGGANVLTF. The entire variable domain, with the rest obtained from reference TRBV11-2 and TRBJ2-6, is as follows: EAGVAQSPRYKIIEKRQSVAFWCNPISGHATLYWYQQILGQGPKLLIQFQNNGVVDDSQLPKDRFSAERLKGVDSTLKIQPAKLEDSAVYLCASSTRSGGANVLTFGAGSRLTVL.

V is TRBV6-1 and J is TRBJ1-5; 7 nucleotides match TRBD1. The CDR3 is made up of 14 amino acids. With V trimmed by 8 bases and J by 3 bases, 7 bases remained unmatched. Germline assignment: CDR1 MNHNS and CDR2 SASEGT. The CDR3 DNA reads TGTGCCAGCTTCGCAGGGGGGAACAATCAGCCCCAGCATTTT. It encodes CASFAGGNNQPQHF.

The chain's CDR3 is CASSTIPGQAMNTEAFF. In DNA form, the CDR3 reads TGTGCCAGTAGTACTATACCGGGACAGGCTATGAACACTGAAGCTTTCTTT. The V call is TRBV19, the J call TRBJ1-1; TRBD1 matches at 8 bases. Germline CDR1 and CDR2: LNHDA and SQIVND (reference sequence). The CDR3 sequence is 17 residues long. V lost 4 bases and J lost 0; bases outside the gene matches: 10.

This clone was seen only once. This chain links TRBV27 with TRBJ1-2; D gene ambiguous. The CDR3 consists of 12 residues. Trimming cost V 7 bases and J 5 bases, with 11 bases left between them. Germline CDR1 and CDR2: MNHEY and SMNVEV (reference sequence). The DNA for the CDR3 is TGTGCCAGCAAAGCCCCCCTTTATGGCTACACCTTC. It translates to CASKAPLYGYTF.

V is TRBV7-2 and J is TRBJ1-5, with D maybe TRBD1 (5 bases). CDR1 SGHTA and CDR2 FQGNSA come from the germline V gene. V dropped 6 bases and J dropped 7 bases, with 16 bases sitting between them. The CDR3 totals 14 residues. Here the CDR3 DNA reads TGTGCCAGCAGTCTCAACGGGGGGTTGCAGCCCCAGCATTTT. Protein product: CASSLNGGLQPQHF.

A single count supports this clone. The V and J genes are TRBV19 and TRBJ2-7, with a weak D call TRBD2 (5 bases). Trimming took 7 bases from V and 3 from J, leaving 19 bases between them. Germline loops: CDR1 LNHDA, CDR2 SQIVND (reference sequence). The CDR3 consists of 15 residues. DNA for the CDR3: TGTGCCAGTACCCCGAGTCGGGGAGCAGTCTACGAGCAGTACTTC. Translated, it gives CASTPSRGAVYEQYF.

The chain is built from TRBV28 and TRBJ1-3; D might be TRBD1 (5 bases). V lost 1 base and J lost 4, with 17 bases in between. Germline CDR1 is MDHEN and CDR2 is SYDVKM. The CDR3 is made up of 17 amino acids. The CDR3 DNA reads TGTGCCAGCAGTTTATACCCCTCAGGGTTATACGGAAACACCATATATTTT. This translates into CASSLYPSGLYGNTIYF. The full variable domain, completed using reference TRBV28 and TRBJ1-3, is DVKVTQSSRYLVKRTGEKVFLECVQDMDHENMFWYRQDPGLGLRLIYFSYDVKMKEKGDIPEGYSVSREKKERFSLILESASTNQTSMYLCASSLYPSGLYGNTIYFGEGSWLTVV.

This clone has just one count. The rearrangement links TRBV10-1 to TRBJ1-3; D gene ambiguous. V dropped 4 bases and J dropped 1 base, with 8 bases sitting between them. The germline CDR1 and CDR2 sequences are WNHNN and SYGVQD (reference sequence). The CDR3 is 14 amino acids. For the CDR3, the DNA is TGCGCCAGCAGTGTGGGCGATTCTGGAAACACCATATATTTT. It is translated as CASSVGDSGNTIYF.

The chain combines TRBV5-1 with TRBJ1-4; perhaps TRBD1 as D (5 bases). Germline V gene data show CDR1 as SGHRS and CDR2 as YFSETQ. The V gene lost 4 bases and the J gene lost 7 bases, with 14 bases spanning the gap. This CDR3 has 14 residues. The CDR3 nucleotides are TGCGCCAGCAGCACGGGAGGGGCGAGTGAAAAACTGTTTTTT. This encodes CASSTGGASEKLFF.

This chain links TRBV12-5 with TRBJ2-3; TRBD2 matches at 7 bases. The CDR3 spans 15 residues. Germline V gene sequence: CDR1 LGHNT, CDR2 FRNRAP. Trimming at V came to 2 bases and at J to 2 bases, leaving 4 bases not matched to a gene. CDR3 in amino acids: CASGLRGSDTDTQYF. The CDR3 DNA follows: TGTGCTAGTGGTTTGCGCGGGAGCGACACAGATACGCAGTATTTT.

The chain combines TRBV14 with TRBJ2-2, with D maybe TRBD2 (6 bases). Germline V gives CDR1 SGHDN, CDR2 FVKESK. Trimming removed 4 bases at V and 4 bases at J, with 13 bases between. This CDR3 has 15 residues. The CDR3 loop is CASSPERRATGELFF. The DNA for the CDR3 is TGTGCCAGCAGCCCAGAAAGGAGGGCCACCGGGGAGCTGTTTTTT.

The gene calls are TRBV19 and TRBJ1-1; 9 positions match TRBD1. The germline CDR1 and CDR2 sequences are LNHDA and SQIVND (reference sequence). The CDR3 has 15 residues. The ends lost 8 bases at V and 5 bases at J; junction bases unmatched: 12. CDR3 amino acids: CASHPVTGGETEAFF. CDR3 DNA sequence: TGTGCCAGTCATCCCGTTACAGGGGGCGAGACTGAAGCTTTCTTT.

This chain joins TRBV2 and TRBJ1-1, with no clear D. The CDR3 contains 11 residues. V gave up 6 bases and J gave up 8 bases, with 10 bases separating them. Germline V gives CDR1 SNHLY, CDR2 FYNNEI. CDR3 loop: CASRGALEAFF. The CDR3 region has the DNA TGTGCCAGCAGGGGAGCACTGGAAGCTTTCTTT. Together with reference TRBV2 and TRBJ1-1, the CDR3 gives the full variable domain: EPEVTQTPSHQVTQMGQEVILRCVPISNHLYFYWYRQILGQKVEFLVSFYNNEISEKSEIFDDQFSVERPDGSNFTLKIRSTKLEDSAMYFCASRGALEAFFGQGTRLTVV.

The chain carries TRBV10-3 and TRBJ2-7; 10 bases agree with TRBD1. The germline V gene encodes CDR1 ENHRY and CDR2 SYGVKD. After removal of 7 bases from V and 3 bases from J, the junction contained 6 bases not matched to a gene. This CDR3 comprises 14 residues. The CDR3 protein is CAINPGQGIYEQYF. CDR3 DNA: TGTGCCATCAACCCGGGACAGGGGATCTACGAGCAGTACTTC.

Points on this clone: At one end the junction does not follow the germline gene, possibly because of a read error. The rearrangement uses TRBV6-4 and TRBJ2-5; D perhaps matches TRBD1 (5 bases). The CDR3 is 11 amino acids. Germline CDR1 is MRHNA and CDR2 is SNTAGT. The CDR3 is CAQKTKAPRDF. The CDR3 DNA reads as TGTGCCCAAAAGACAAAAGCCCCCAGGGACTTC.

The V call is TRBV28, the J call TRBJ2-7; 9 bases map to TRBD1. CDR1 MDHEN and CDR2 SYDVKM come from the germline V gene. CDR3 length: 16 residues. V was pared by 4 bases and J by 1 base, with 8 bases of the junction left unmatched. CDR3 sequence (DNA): TGTGCCAGCAGTTCCACACGACAGGGGGGATCCTACGAGCAGTACTTC. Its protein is CASSSTRQGGSYEQYF.

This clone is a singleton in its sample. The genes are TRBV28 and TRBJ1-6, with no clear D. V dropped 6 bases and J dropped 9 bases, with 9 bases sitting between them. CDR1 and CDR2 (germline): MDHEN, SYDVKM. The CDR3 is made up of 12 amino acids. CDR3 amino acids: CASREKPSPLHF. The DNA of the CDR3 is TGTGCCAGCAGGGAGAAACCTTCACCCCTCCACTTT. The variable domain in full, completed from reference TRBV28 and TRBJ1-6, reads DVKVTQSSRYLVKRTGEKVFLECVQDMDHENMFWYRQDPGLGLRLIYFSYDVKMKEKGDIPEGYSVSREKKERFSLILESASTNQTSMYLCASREKPSPLHFGNGTRLTVT.

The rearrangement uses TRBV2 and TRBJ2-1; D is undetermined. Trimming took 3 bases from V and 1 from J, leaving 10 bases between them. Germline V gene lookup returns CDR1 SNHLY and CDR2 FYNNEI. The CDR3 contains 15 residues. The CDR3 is CASSESPYSYNEQFF. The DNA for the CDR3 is TGTGCCAGCAGTGAGTCCCCGTATTCCTACAATGAGCAGTTCTTC.

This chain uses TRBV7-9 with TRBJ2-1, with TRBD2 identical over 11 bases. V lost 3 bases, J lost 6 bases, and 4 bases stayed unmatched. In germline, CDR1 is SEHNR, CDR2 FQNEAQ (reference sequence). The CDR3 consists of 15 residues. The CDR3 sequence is CASSFKLAGVNEQFF. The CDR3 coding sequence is TGTGCCAGCAGCTTTAAACTAGCGGGGGTCAATGAGCAGTTCTTC.

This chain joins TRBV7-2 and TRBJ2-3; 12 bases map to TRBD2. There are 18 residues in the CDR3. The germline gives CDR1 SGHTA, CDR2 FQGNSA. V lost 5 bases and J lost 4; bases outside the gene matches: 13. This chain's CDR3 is CASSASLLAGGRADTQYF. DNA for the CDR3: TGTGCCAGCAGCGCAAGCTTACTAGCGGGAGGTCGGGCAGATACGCAGTATTTT.

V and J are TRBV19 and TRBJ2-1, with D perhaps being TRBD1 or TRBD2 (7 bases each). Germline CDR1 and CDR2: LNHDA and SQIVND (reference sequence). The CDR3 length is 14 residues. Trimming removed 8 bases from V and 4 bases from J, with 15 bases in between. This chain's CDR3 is CASLGGDRYNEQFF. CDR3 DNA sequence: TGTGCCAGTTTGGGAGGGGACAGATACAATGAGCAGTTCTTC.

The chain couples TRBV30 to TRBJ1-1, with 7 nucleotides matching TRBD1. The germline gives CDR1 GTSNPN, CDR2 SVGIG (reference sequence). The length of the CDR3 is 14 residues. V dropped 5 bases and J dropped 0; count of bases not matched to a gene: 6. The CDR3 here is CAWDRDRMNTEAFF. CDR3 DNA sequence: TGTGCCTGGGACAGGGACCGAATGAACACTGAAGCTTTCTTT.